This T cell receptor (beta chain) was identified during a study of T cells in Graves' hyperthyroidism and ophthalmopathy. Looking at the study overall: Peripheral blood was secured at the point of initial diagnosis, before any treatment.

Stable disease denoted Graves' hyperthyroidism without ophthalmopathy progression within 18 months. Germline V lookup: CDR1 SGHTA, CDR2 FQGTGA. CDR3 size: 16 residues. Broader study findings: Appearing also in blood were most of the thyroid clonotypes expanded above 0.001.

Regions amplified from RNA transcripts were the TCR beta CDR3 regions. The HTBI set primed first-round TCR CDR3 RT-PCR. TCRdb re-derived calls from the multiplex PCR reads in MiXCR, one entry per CDR3 protein. The sample lists 90,000 to 120,000 distinct CDR3 sequences; approximately 15% were seen once. This clonotype was detected once. As yet, its antigen is unknown. Germline is not matched at one junction end, which may reflect a read error. The sample was blood. The TCR originated in a woman in her forties or fifties with Graves' hyperthyroidism. The V call is TRBV7-3, the J call TRBJ2-1; TRBD2 is a possible D gene (5 bases). For the CDR3, the DNA is TGTGCCAGCAGCTTTGATGATTCTAGCTCCTACAATGAGCAGCTCTTC. Translation: CASSFDDSSSYNEQLF.